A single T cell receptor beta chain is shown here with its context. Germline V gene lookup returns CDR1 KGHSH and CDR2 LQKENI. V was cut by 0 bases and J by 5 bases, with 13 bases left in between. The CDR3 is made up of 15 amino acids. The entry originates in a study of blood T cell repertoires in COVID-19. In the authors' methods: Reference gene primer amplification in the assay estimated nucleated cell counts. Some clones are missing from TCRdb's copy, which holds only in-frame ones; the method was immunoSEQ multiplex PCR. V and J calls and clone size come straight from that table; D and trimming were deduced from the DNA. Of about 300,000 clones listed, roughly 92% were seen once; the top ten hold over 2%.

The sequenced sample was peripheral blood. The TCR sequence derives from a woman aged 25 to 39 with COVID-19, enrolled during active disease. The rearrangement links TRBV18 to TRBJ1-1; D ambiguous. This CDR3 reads CASSPPTTRGTEAFF. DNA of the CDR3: TGTGCCAGCTCACCACCTACTACCCGAGGGACTGAAGCTTTCTTT.